This TCR beta chain is drawn from a study of T-cell memory formation after mild COVID-19. This clonotype came up a few times. Its antigen is still unknown. CDR1 and CDR2 (germline): SGHNT, YYREEE (reference sequence). The CDR3 length is 13 residues. The V end lost 2 bases, the J end lost 6 bases, and 10 bases lay between the germline ends. Study observations and caveats: Mostly located in CM and EM were contracting CD4+ clones, with contracting CD8+ clones located in EMRA. CD4+ bias marked clones expanding day 15 to 37, unlike balanced contracting clones.

A single record per CDR3 protein comes from TCRdb applying MiXCR to the 5' RACE reads. Found here are a few hundred thousand distinct CDR3 sequences, roughly 15% of them singletons; the top ten hold around a fifth. The source material was PBMCs or a T cell subset sorted from them (not recorded which). This TCR was recovered from a man between 18 and 35 years old who had mild COVID-19 (a few samples of this study predate the infection). Cell type and time point are not known. This chain joins TRBV5-4 and TRBJ2-3, with D perhaps matching TRBD1 or TRBD2 (6 bases each). CDR3 nucleotide sequence: TGTGCCAGCAGCTTTAGAGGGGGGGATACGCAGTATTTT. Protein product: CASSFRGGDTQYF.